Listed below are T cell receptor beta chains from one sample, sequenced in a study of blood T cells in healthy people across ages. TCRdb recomputed calls from the 5' RACE reads with MiXCR, one row per CDR3 protein. The repertoire holds around 1,600,000 distinct CDR3 sequences, roughly 43% seen once, with under 5% in the top ten. The source material was blood. The receptor set was obtained from a woman aged 18-29 years in good health. The CDR3 runs from the conserved cysteine through the conserved F or W.

TRBJ1-2	TRBV20-1	CSATGQPIYGYTF
TRBJ1-5	TRBV9	CASSATGEYQPQHF
TRBJ1-4	TRBV12-3/TRBV12-4	CASSLAPALNEKLFF
TRBJ2-1	TRBV7-2	CASSPGLNELFF
TRBJ2-5	TRBV10-3	CAISSGGSQETQYF
TRBJ1-2	TRBV5-1	CASSLTGFHGYTF
TRBJ2-7	TRBV6-2/TRBV6-3	CASSYMASYEQYF
NA	TRBV5-1	CASSLSKSSYNEQYF
TRBJ1-2	TRBV20-1	CSAGRQGPLSGYTF
TRBJ1-2	TRBV3-1	CASRPRTRRGYTF
TRBJ2-7	TRBV6-1	CASLKSLELGEQYF
TRBJ2-4	TRBV7-2	CASSLAGTGANIQYF
TRBJ1-4	TRBV7-9	CASSSTRQGKGEKLFF
NA	TRBV5-1	CASSSEGISYNEQYF
TRBJ2-5	TRBV15	CATSKAKTEETQYF
TRBJ2-3	TRBV13	CASSTRRGGATDTQYF
TRBJ1-2	TRBV9	CASSQPGQIYGYTF
TRBJ2-7	TRBV4-1	CASSQRDTMAYEQYF
TRBJ1-2	TRBV20-1	CSALDSANYGYTF
TRBJ1-2	TRBV6-5	CASTLGAYYGYTF
TRBJ1-5	TRBV4-1	CASSDNLNQPQHF
TRBJ2-1	TRBV19	CASTGTSGQVNANEQFF
TRBJ2-1	TRBV20-1	CSARDRVRGTYNEQFF
TRBJ1-1	TRBV29-1	CSVRGLWTEAFF
TRBJ2-3	TRBV5-4	CASSFAKTHLGLAGVPSTDTQYF
TRBJ2-7	TRBV12-3/TRBV12-4	CASSPHQSYEQYF
TRBJ2-1	TRBV6-2/TRBV6-3	CASSYSAGGEGNEQFF
TRBJ2-1	TRBV6-5	CASRRRGWNEQFF
TRBJ2-3	TRBV11-2	CASRGGRQDTQYF
TRBJ2-5	TRBV20-1	CSARSREETQYF
TRBJ2-3	TRBV7-2	CASSRVASGFTDTQYF
TRBJ2-7	TRBV12-3/TRBV12-4	CASSEWTGDNEQYF
TRBJ2-2	TRBV29-1	CSVEKDLGLGELFF
TRBJ2-7	TRBV27	CASNKQGYNEQYF
TRBJ1-4	TRBV29-1	CSALGGRGATNEKLFF
NA	TRBV9	CASSDGRDRGRETQYF